The 6 T cell receptor beta chains in this list originate from one sample, sequenced in a study of shared clonotypes between healthy human individuals. TCRdb's copy holds only in-frame clones and misses some; the assay was immunoSEQ multiplex PCR. The data hold roughly 2.1 million clones, with just over 90% observed a single time. CD45RO-negative, CCR7-selected cells formed the naive CD8 fraction, which excluded terminally differentiated effector memory CD45RA+ cells. Sample: naive CD8+ T cells from PBMCs. The receptors here all came from a man between 18 and 35 years old in good health. Some clones in this sample may be carry-over from other donors' samples.

The rearrangement links TRBV7-2 to TRBJ2-7; D is possibly TRBD1 (8 bases). Germline values: CDR1 SGHTA, CDR2 FQGNSA. Trimming pared 5 bases from V and 3 bases from J, leaving 20 bases between. The CDR3 runs to 16 residues. The CDR3 reads CASSPTGGGLYYEQYF. CDR3 sequence (DNA): TGTGCCAGCAGCCCAACAGGGGGGGGGCTGTACTACGAGCAGTACTTC.

The chain couples TRBV27 to TRBJ1-1; D not certain. Trimming took off 6 bases at V and 6 bases at J, with 17 bases between the two ends. Germline V gene sequence: CDR1 MNHEY, CDR2 SMNVEV (reference sequence). The CDR3 contains 14 residues. The CDR3, as DNA: TGTGCCAGCAGCTATTACGGAGGGTGGGCTGAAGCTTTCTTT. Its protein is CASSYYGGWAEAFF.

This clone was observed a single time. J is TRBJ1-2 and V is TRBV11-2, with a possible D match to TRBD1 (5 bases). The CDR3 length is 13 residues. CDR1 and CDR2 from the germline V gene are SGHAT and FQNNGV. Trimming left V 3 bases short and J 6 bases short, with 11 bases between. In nucleotides, the CDR3 is TGTGCCAGCAGCTTGGGACCGCCGGATGGCTACACCTTC. It encodes CASSLGPPDGYTF.

The chain links TRBV5-4 to TRBJ1-2, with D unresolved. Deletions cut 0 bases from V and 7 bases from J, with 10 bases between. The CDR3 spans 13 residues. Looked up from germline, CDR1 is SGHNT and CDR2 is YYREEE (reference sequence). CDR3 sequence (DNA): TGTGCCAGCAGCTTGGGGTGGCCTTCTGGCTACACCTTC. Translating it yields CASSLGWPSGYTF.

On this clone: Other DNA variants within this sample encode the same CDR3. The gene calls are TRBV6-5 and TRBJ1-4; D not resolved. Germline V gene data show CDR1 as MNHEY and CDR2 as SVGAGI. The CDR3 loop spans 13 amino acids. The V end lost 0 bases, the J end lost 8 bases, and 7 bases lay between the germline ends. CDR3 DNA sequence: TGTGCCAGCAGTTACTCGTCGGGAGAAAAACTGTTTTTT. It yields the protein CASSYSSGEKLFF.

A note on this clone: Other nucleotide sequences in the sample specify the same CDR3. The rearrangement links TRBV9 to TRBJ2-5, with 15 bases identical to TRBD2. The germline gives CDR1 SGDLS, CDR2 YYNGEE. This CDR3 region has 16 residues. V dropped 2 bases and J dropped 3; count of bases not matched to a gene: 2. The CDR3 sequence is CASSVGLAGGEETQYF. The CDR3 region has the DNA TGTGCCAGCAGCGTCGGACTAGCGGGAGGGGAAGAGACCCAGTACTTC.